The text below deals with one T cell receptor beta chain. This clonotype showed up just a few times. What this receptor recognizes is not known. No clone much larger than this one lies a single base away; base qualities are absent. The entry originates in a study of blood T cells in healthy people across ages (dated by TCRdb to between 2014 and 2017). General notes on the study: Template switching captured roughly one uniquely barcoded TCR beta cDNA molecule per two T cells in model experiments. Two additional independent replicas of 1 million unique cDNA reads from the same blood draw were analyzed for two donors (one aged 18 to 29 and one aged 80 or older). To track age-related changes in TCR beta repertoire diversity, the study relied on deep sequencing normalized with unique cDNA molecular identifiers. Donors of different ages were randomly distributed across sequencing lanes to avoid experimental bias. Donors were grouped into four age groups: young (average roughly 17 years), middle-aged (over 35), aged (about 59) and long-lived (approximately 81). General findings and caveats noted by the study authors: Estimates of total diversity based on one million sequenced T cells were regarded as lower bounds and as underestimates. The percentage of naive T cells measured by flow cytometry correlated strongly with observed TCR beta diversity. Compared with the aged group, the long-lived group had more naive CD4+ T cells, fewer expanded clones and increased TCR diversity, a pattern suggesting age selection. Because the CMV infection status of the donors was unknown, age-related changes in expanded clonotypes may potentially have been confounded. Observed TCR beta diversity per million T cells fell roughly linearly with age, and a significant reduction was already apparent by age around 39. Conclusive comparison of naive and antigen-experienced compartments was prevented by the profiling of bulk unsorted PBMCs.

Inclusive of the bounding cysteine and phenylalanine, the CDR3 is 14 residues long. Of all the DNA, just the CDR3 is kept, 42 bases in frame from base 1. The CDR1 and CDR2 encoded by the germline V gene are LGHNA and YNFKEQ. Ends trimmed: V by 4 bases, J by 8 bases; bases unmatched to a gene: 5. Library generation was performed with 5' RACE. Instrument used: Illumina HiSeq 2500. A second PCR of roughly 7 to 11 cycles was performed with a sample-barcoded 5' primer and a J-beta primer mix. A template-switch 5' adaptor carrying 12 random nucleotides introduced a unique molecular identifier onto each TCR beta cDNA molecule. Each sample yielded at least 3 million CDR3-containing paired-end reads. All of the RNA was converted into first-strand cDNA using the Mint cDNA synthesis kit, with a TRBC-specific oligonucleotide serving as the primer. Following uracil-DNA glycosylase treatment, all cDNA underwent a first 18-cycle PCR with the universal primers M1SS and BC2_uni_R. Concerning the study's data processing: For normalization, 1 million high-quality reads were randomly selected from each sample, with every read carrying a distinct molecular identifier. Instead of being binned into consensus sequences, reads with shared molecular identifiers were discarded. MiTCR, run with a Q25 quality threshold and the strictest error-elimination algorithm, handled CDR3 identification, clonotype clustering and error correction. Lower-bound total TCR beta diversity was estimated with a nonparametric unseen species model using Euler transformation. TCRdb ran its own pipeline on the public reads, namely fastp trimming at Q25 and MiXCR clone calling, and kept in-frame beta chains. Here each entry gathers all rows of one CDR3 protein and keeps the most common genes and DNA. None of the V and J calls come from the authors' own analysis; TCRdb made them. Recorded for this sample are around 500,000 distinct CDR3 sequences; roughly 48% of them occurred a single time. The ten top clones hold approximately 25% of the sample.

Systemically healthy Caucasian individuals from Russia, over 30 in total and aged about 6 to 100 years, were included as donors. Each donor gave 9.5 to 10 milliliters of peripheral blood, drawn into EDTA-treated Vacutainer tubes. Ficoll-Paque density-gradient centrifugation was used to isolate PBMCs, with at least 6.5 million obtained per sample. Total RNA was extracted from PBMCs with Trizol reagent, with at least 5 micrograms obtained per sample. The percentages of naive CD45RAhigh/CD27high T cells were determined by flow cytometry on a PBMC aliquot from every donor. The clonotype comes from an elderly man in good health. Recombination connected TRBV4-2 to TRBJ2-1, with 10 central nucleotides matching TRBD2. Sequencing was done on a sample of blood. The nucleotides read TGTGCCAGCAGCCGTCCTAGCGGGGGCGATGAGCAGTTCTTC. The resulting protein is CASSRPSGGDEQFF.